This T cell receptor (beta chain) came from a study of blood T cell repertoires in COVID-19. At the level of the study: Sample material is recorded as cDNA or gDNA derived from T cells, B-cell-depleted T cells, or PBMCs.

From germline, CDR1 is KGHSH and CDR2 LQKENI. The CDR3 is made up of 14 amino acids. The junction had 4 bases not matched to a gene; V was cut back by 2 bases and J by 5 bases. Assay used: immunoSEQ multiplex PCR; TCRdb lists only in-frame clones, some missing. The sample includes roughly 150,000 clones, approximately 90% of them seen just once. Sequenced input: peripheral blood. This sequence was found in a man aged 45 to 65 who had recovered from COVID-19. The rearrangement links TRBV18 to TRBJ2-5, with 8 nucleotides matching TRBD1. The CDR3 is CASSPTGGAETQYF. CDR3 nucleotides: TGTGCCAGCTCACCAACAGGGGGTGCGGAGACCCAGTACTTC.